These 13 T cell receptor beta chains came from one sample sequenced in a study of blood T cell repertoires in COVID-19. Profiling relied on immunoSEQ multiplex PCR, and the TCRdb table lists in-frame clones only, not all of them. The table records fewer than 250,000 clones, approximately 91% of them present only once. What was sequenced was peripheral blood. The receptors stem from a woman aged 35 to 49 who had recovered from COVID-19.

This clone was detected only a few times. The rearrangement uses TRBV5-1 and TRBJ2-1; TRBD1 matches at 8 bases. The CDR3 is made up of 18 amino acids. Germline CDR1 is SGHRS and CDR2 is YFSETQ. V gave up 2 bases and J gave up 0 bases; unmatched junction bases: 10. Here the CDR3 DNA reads TGCGCCAGCAGCTTCCCCGGGGACAGGCTCAGCTCCTACAATGAGCAGTTCTTC. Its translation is CASSFPGDRLSSYNEQFF.

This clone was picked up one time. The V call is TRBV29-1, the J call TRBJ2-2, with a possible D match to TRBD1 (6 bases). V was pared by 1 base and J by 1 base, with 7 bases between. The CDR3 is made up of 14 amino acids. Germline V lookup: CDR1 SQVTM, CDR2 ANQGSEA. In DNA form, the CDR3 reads TGCAGCGTTGAAGGGACAGAGAACACCGGGGAGCTGTTTTTT. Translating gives CSVEGTENTGELFF.

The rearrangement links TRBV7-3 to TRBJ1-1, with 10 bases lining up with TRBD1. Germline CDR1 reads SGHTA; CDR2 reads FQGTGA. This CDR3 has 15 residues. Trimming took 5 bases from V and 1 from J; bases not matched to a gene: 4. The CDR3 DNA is TGTGCCAGCAGCGCGACAGGGGGCAGGAACACTGAAGCTTTCTTT. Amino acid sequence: CASSATGGRNTEAFF. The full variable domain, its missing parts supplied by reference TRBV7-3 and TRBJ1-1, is GAGVSQTPSNKVTEKGKYVELRCDPISGHTALYWYRQSLGQGPEFLIYFQGTGAADDSGLPNDRFFAVRPEGSVSTLKIQRTERGDSAVYLCASSATGGRNTEAFFGQGTRLTVV.

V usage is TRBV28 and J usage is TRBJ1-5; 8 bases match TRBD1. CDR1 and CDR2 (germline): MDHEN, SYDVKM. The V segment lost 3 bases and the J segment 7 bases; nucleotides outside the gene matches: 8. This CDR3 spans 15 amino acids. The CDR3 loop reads CASSFFAGGGQPQHF. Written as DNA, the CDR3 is TGTGCCAGCAGTTTTTTCGCAGGGGGCGGGCAGCCCCAGCATTTT.

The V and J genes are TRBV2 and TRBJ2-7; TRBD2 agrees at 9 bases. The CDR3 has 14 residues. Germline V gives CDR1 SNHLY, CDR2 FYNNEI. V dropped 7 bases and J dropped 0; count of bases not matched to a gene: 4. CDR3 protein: CASNLAGSSYEQYF. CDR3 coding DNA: TGTGCCAGCAACCTAGCGGGAAGCTCCTACGAGCAGTACTTC.

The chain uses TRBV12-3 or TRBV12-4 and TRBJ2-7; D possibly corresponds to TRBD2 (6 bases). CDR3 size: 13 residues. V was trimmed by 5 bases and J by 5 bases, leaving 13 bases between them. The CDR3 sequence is CASSRLGGNEQYF. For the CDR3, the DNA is TGTGCCAGCAGTCGACTAGGCGGAAACGAGCAGTACTTC.

DNA for the CDR3: TGTGCCAGTAGCCTGTACAGGGGTGGCTCTGGGGCCAACGTCCTGACTTTC. This encodes CASSLYRGGSGANVLTF. The chain is built from TRBV19 and TRBJ2-6, with 7 bases fitting TRBD1. The CDR3 has 17 residues. The germline CDR1 and CDR2 sequences are LNHDA and SQIVND (reference sequence). With 6 bases clipped from V and 0 bases from J, the junction kept 8 bases outside the gene matches. Combining the CDR3 with reference TRBV19 and TRBJ2-6 gives the whole variable domain DGGITQSPKYLFRKEGQNVTLSCEQNLNHDAMYWYRQDPGQGLRLIYYSQIVNDFQKGDIAEGYSVSREKKESFPLTVTSAQKNPTAFYLCASSLYRGGSGANVLTFGAGSRLTVL.

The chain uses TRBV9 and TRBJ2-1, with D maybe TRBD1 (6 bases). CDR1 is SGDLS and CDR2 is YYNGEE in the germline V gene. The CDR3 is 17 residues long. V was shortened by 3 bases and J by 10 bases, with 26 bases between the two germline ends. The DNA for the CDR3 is TGTGCCAGCAGCGGGTCACCAGGGGACCATCCCGAGGGGGAGCAGTTCTTC. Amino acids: CASSGSPGDHPEGEQFF.

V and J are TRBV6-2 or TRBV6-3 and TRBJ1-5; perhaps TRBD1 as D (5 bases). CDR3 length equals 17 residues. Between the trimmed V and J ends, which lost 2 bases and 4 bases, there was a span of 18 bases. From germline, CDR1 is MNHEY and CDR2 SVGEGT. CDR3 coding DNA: TGTGCCAGCAGTTACACGGTGGGGCAGGGTAGTAATCAGCCCCAGCATTTT. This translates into CASSYTVGQGSNQPQHF.

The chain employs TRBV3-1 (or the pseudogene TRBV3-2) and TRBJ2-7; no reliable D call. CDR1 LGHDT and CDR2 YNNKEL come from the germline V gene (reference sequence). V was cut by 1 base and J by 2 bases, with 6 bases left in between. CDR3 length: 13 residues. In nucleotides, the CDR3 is TGTGCCAGCAGCCAAGGAGGTCCCTACGAGCAGTACTTC. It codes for CASSQGGPYEQYF.

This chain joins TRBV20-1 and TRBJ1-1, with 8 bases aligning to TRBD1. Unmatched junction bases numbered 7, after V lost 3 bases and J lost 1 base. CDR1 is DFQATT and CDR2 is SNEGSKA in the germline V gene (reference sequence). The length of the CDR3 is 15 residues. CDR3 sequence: CSASDSGTGNTEAFF. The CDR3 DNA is TGCAGTGCTAGTGATTCCGGGACAGGGAACACTGAAGCTTTCTTT.

CDR3 region: CASSQFRTTYSYEQYF. The CDR3 DNA is TGCGCCAGCAGTCAATTTAGAACGACATACTCCTACGAGCAGTACTTC. The chain carries TRBV23-1 and TRBJ2-7; D ambiguous. TRBV23-1 is known as an ORF, though its function is uncertain. Between the trimmed V and J ends, which lost 1 base and 0 bases, there was a span of 13 bases. CDR3 length: 16 amino acids.

The CDR3 protein is CASTQGPGKGSQPQHF. The CDR3 DNA is TGTGCCAGCACCCAAGGCCCTGGGAAGGGGTCTCAGCCCCAGCATTTT. The rearrangement joins TRBV28 to TRBJ1-5, with D possibly being TRBD1 (5 bases). V was trimmed by 7 bases and J by 6 bases, leaving 22 bases between them. Germline lookup yields CDR1 MDHEN and CDR2 SYDVKM. The CDR3 runs to 16 residues.